Below are 2 T cell receptor beta chains sequenced from a single sample in a study of neurological immune-mediated disorders. Time point meaning: technical triplicate 3. TCRdb fed the 5' RACE reads into MiXCR, producing one record per CDR3 protein. Of about 44,000 distinct CDR3 sequences listed, roughly 21% were seen once; the top ten hold about 4.1%. Sequences were obtained from PBMCs. These TCRs come from a man in his 60s with HTLV-1-associated myelopathy (HAM/TSP).

The chain links TRBV9 to TRBJ1-2; no clear D gene. CDR1 is SGDLS and CDR2 is YYNGEE in the germline V gene. The length of the CDR3 is 12 residues. Trimming took off 4 bases at V and 14 bases at J, with 18 bases between the two ends. CDR3 region: CASSLPRWGWTF. The CDR3 DNA reads TGTGCCAGCAGCCTTCCACGGTGGGGATGGACCTTC.

This clonotype was seen ten or more times. The chain has TRBV20-1 and TRBJ1-5; a possible D gene is TRBD1 (6 bases). The V and J ends lost 0 bases and 6 bases respectively, with 12 bases between them. CDR1 DFQATT and CDR2 SNEGSKA come from the germline V gene (reference sequence). CDR3 length equals 14 residues. The CDR3 protein is CSARDDGGPQPQHF. Here the CDR3 DNA reads TGCAGTGCTAGAGATGACGGGGGGCCTCAGCCCCAGCATTTT.